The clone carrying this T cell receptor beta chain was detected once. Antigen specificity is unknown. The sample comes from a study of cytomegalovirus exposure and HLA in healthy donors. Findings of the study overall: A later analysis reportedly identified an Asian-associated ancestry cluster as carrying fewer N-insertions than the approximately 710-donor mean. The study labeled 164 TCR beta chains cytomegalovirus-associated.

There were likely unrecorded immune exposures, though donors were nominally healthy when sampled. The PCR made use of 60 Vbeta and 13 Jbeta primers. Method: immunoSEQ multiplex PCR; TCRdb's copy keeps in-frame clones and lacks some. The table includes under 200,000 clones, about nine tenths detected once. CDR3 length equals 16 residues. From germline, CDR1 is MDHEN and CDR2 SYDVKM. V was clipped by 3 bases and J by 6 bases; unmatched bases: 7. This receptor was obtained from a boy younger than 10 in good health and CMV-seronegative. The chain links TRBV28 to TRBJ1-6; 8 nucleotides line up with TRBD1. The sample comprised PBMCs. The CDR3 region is CASSFSQGASNSPLHF. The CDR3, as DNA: TGTGCCAGCAGTTTCAGTCAGGGGGCGAGTAATTCACCCCTCCACTTT.